The sequence of this T cell receptor (beta chain) was determined in a study of T cell changes during pregnancy in multiple sclerosis. CDR1 MNHNS and CDR2 SASEGT come from the germline V gene. The germline V and J ends were trimmed by 9 bases and 0 bases, with 17 bases remaining between them. The length of the CDR3 is 15 residues. The repertoire was sequenced with immunoSEQ multiplex PCR; TCRdb's copy has only in-frame clones and lacks some. This sample carries 93,000 or so clones, around 93% of them seen once, and the ten largest clones take 0.9% to 0.95%. The specimen comprised peripheral blood, sampled before pregnancy. The receptor was derived from a female donor with multiple sclerosis, enrolled in a pregnancy study. V and J are TRBV6-1 and TRBJ1-1; tentatively, D is TRBD1 (6 bases). CDR3 DNA sequence: TGTGCCAGTACCCTCAGGGGATGGATGAACACTGAAGCTTTCTTT. This sequence encodes CASTLRGWMNTEAFF.